The entry below gives a single T cell receptor beta chain sequence along with its context. The data stem from a study of blood T cell repertoires in COVID-19. Study overall: Samples of COVID-19 (acute and convalescent) were obtained from the United States, Italy and Spain. Nucleic acid was either cDNA or gDNA, and it came from T cells, B-cell-depleted T cells, or PBMCs.

The V gene's germline CDR1 is MNHEY and CDR2 SMNVEV (reference sequence). CDR3 length: 16 residues. V shed 3 bases, J shed 6 bases, and the junction held 8 bases outside the gene matches. Original processing methods: For nucleated cells, counts were estimated from reference gene primer amplification. Here immunoSEQ multiplex PCR was the method, and the copy in TCRdb shows in-frame clones only, minus some. That table is the source of V, J and clone size, and D and trimming were worked out from the DNA. The table lists 150,000 to 200,000 clones, approximately 87% of them singletons. Seattle's enrolled individuals joined amid active infection and were then monitored longitudinally.

The TCR sequence derives from a woman in her seventies with COVID-19, enrolled during active disease. The sample consisted of peripheral blood. The rearrangement joins TRBV27 to TRBJ1-5; 10 positions agree with TRBD1. The CDR3 spells CASSFRRQGAGQPQHF. The DNA of the CDR3 is TGTGCCAGCAGTTTTCGCAGACAGGGGGCAGGTCAGCCCCAGCATTTT.